This entry lists 10 T cell receptor beta chains sequenced from one sample in a study of CD8+ T cells in alopecia areata. Treatment specified: oral pan-JAK inhibitor, 5-10 mg twice daily. After isolation, RNA underwent reverse transcription to generate cDNA as the sequencing template. Here immunoSEQ multiplex PCR was the method, and the copy in TCRdb shows in-frame clones only, minus some. The sample holds approximately 200,000 clones; about three fifths are singletons and the top ten take roughly 5%. The sample in question was CD4+ T cells sorted from blood, obtained at week 24, from a patient treated with tofacitinib. These receptors were obtained from a human donor with alopecia areata.

This sequence joins TRBV7-2 and TRBJ2-3; D might be TRBD2 (5 bases). With 5 bases removed from V and 4 bases from J, the gap between germline ends came to 13 bases. The CDR3 runs to 14 residues. Germline CDR1 is SGHTA and CDR2 is FQGNSA. The CDR3 DNA reads TGTGCCAGCAGCCGAACTAGGGAGTCAGATACGCAGTATTTT. It translates to CASSRTRESDTQYF. Complete variable domain (other parts from reference TRBV7-2 and TRBJ2-3): GAGVSQSPSNKVTEKGKDVELRCDPISGHTALYWYRQSLGQGLEFLIYFQGNSAPDKSGLPSDRFSAERTGGSVSTLTIQRTQQEDSAVYLCASSRTRESDTQYFGPGTRLTVL.

The chain uses TRBV18 and TRBJ1-6; perhaps TRBD1 as D (5 bases). V lost 4 bases and J 7 bases, leaving 11 bases between the germline ends. The V gene's germline CDR1 is KGHSH and CDR2 LQKENI. This CDR3 is built from 14 residues. DNA of the CDR3: TGTGCCAGCTCACTAGAAGGGGACAATTCACCCCTCCACTTT. It specifies CASSLEGDNSPLHF. The full variable domain, completed using reference TRBV18 and TRBJ1-6, is NAGVMQNPRHLVRRRGQEARLRCSPMKGHSHVYWYRQLPEEGLKFMVYLQKENIIDESGMPKERFSAEFPKEGPSILRIQQVVRGDSAAYFCASSLEGDNSPLHFGNGTRLTVT.

This rearrangement joins TRBV9 to TRBJ2-7; 9 nucleotides match TRBD2. Germline values: CDR1 SGDLS, CDR2 YYNGEE. The CDR3 is 15 residues long. With 4 bases clipped from V and 0 bases from J, the junction kept 5 bases outside the gene matches. CDR3 nucleotide sequence: TGTGCCAGCAGCCCCAAGACTAGCGGCTCCTACGAGCAGTACTTC. This translates into CASSPKTSGSYEQYF.

In this sample, this clone turned up once. The chain joins TRBV9 to TRBJ2-7; 9 positions agree with TRBD1. J was trimmed by 9 bases and V by 4 bases; bases with no gene match: 14. Germline V lookup: CDR1 SGDLS, CDR2 YYNGEE. There are 15 residues in the CDR3. CDR3 protein: CASSTTGTGSVGQYF. The CDR3 bases are TGTGCCAGCAGCACTACCGGGACAGGGTCTGTTGGGCAGTACTTC.

The gene calls are TRBV25-1 and TRBJ2-6; 12 nucleotides line up with TRBD1. The CDR3 runs to 18 residues. The junction had 6 bases not matched to a gene; V was cut back by 4 bases and J by 2 bases. The germline CDR1 and CDR2 sequences are MGHDK and SYGVNS. CDR3 DNA sequence: TGTGCCAGCAGTGGGGGGACAGGGGGCTTTGCTGGGGCCAACGTCCTGACTTTC. Translated, it gives CASSGGTGGFAGANVLTF.

The chain is built from TRBV2 and TRBJ2-5, with a weak D call TRBD1 (6 bases). Looked up from germline, CDR1 is SNHLY and CDR2 is FYNNEI. The CDR3 has 12 amino acids. The V end lost 8 bases, the J end lost 4 bases, and 11 bases lay between the germline ends. The CDR3 loop is CASHRESETQYF. CDR3 DNA sequence: TGTGCCAGCCACAGGGAGTCAGAGACCCAGTACTTC. Complete variable domain (other parts from reference TRBV2 and TRBJ2-5): EPEVTQTPSHQVTQMGQEVILRCVPISNHLYFYWYRQILGQKVEFLVSFYNNEISEKSEIFDDQFSVERPDGSNFTLKIRSTKLEDSAMYFCASHRESETQYFGPGTRLLVL.

The gene calls are TRBV2 and TRBJ2-1; 9 nucleotides align to TRBD2. Germline V gene lookup returns CDR1 SNHLY and CDR2 FYNNEI. Trimming at V came to 3 bases and at J to 5 bases, leaving 8 bases not matched to a gene. The CDR3 totals 16 residues. The CDR3 DNA reads as TGTGCCAGCAGTGACGTACTCGGGACTAGCCACAATGAGCAGTTCTTC. Its protein is CASSDVLGTSHNEQFF. Full variable domain (remainder filled in from reference TRBV2 and TRBJ2-1): EPEVTQTPSHQVTQMGQEVILRCVPISNHLYFYWYRQILGQKVEFLVSFYNNEISEKSEIFDDQFSVERPDGSNFTLKIRSTKLEDSAMYFCASSDVLGTSHNEQFFGPGTRLTVL.

The chain couples TRBV23-1 to TRBJ2-7, with D tentatively TRBD1 (6 bases). TRBV23-1 is identified as an open reading frame with a role that is uncertain. V lost 6 bases to trimming and J lost 3 bases, with 15 bases between them. The CDR3 loop spans 14 amino acids. The CDR3 loop reads CASRKRDNYYEQYF. The CDR3, as DNA: TGCGCCAGCAGAAAAAGGGACAACTACTACGAGCAGTACTTC.

This chain links TRBV30 with TRBJ2-4, with a tentative D call TRBD2 (6 bases). Trimming stripped 3 bases from V and 5 bases from J, with 11 bases between. This CDR3 is 13 amino acids long. Germline assignment: CDR1 GTSNPN and CDR2 SVGIG (reference sequence). CDR3 in DNA: TGTGCCTGGAGCCCGGGACTGGAAAACATTCAGTACTTC. It codes for CAWSPGLENIQYF.

V gene TRBV30 combines with J gene TRBJ2-2; TRBD2 agrees at 9 bases. Germline V gene sequence: CDR1 GTSNPN, CDR2 SVGIG (reference sequence). With V trimmed by 3 bases and J by 4 bases, 3 bases remained unmatched. CDR3 size: 14 residues. CDR3 loop: CAWRGLAPTGELFF. CDR3 nucleotides: TGTGCCTGGAGAGGACTAGCGCCCACCGGGGAGCTGTTTTTT.